This T cell receptor beta chain was captured by sequencing in a study of T cell responses to AZD1222 COVID-19 vaccine. Comment on this clone: What it binds is not known.

The V segment lost 6 bases and the J segment 7 bases; nucleotides outside the gene matches: 7. The CDR3 runs to 13 residues. Per the germline V gene, CDR1 is SQVTM and CDR2 is ANQGSEA. Generated by immunoSEQ multiplex PCR, the TCRdb table keeps only in-frame clones and is missing some. The data hold some 140,000 clones, with around nine tenths observed a single time. Regarding the study as a whole: Spike-specific TCR depth and breadth grew after two AZD1222 doses.

The genes are TRBV29-1 and TRBJ2-5; 11 nucleotides match TRBD1. This TCR came from an adult in good health. The sample was peripheral blood, taken on day 0 of AZD1222 vaccination. This CDR3 is CSVKDRGRGTQYF. For the CDR3, the DNA is TGCAGCGTGAAGGACAGGGGGCGGGGGACCCAGTACTTC.